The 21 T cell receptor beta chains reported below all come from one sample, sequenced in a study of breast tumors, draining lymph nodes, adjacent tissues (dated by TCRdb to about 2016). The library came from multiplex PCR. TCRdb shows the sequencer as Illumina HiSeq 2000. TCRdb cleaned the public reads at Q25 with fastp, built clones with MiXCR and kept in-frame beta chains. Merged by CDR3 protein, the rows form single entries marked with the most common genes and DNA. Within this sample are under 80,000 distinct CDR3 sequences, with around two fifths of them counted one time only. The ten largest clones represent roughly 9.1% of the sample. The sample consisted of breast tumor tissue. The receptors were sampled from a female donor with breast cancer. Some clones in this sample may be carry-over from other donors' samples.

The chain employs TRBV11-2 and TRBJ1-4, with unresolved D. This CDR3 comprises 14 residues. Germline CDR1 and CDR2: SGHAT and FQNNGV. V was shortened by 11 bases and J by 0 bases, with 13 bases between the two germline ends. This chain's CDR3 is CAPDPRATNEKLFF. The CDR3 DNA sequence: TGTGCCCCAGATCCGCGAGCAACTAATGAAAAACTGTTTTTT.

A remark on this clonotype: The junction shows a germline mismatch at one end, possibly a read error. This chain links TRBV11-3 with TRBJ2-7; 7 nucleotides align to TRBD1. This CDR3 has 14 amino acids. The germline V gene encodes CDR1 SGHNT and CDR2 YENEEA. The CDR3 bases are TGTGCCAGCAGCTTACCAGGGGGACCCTACGGGCAGTACTTC. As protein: CASSLPGGPYGQYF.

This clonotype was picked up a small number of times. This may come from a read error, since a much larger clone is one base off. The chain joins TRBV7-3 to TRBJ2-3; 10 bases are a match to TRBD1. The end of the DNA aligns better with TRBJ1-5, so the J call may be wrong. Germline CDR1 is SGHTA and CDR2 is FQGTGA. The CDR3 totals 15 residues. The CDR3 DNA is TGTGCCAGCAGCACTGGGACAGGGGTCACAGATACGCAGCATTTT. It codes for CASSTGTGVTDTQHF.

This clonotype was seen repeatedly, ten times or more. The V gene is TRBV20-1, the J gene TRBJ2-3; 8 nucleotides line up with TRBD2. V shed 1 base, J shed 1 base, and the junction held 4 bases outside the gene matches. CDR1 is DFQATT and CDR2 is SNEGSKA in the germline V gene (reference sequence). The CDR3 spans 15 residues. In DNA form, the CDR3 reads TGCAGTGCTAGAGTCGACGGGAGGGGCACAGATACGCAGTATTTT. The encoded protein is CSARVDGRGTDTQYF.

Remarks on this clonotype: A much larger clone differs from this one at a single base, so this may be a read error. The CDR3 loop is CSASKAVGTATQYF. The CDR3 DNA sequence: TGCAGTGCTAGTAAAGCGGTTGGCACAGCTACGCAGTATTTT. This chain uses TRBV20-1 with TRBJ2-3, with D tentatively TRBD2 (5 bases). The CDR3 runs 14 residues. CDR1 and CDR2 (germline): DFQATT, SNEGSKA (reference sequence).

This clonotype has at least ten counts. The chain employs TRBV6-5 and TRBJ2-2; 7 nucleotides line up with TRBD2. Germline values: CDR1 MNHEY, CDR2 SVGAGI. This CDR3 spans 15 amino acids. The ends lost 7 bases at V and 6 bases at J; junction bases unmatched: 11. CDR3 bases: TGTGCCAGCAAACGGGGCGGGAGAGTGGCCGGGGAGCTGTTTTTT. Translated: CASKRGGRVAGELFF.

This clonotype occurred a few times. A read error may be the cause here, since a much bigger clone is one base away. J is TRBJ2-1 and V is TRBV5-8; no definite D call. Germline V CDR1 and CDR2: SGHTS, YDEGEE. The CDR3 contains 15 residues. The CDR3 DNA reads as TGTGCCAGCAGCTTGGAACCTCTTCTAGTCTATGAGCAGCTCTTC. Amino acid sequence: CASSLEPLLVYEQLF.

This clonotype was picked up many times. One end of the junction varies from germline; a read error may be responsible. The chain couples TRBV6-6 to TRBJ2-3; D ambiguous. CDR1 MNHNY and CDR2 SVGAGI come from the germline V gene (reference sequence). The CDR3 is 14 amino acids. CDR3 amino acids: CASSYRPSTDAQYF. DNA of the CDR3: TGTGCCAGCAGTTACCGACCCTCTACAGATGCGCAGTATTTT.

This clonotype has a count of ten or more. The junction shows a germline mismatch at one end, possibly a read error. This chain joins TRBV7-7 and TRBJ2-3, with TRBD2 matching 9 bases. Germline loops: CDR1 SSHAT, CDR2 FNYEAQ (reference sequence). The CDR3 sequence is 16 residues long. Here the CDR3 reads CASSPTSGLSTDTQYF. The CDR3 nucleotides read TGTGCTAGCAGCCCGACTAGCGGATTGAGCACAGATACGCAGTATTTT.

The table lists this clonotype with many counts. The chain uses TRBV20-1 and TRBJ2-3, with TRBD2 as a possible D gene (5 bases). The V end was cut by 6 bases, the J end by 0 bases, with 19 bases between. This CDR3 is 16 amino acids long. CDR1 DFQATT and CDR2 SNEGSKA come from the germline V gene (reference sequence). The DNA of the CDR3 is TGCAGTGCCATGGACTTCGGACTTTCTAGCACAGATACGCAGTATTTT. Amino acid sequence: CSAMDFGLSSTDTQYF.

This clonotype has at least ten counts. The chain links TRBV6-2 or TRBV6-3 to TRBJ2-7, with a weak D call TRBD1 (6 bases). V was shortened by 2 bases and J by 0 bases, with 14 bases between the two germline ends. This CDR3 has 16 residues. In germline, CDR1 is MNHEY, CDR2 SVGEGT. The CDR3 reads CASSYTKDRSSYEQYF. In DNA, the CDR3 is TGTGCCAGCAGTTACACAAAGGACAGAAGCTCCTACGAGCAGTACTTC.

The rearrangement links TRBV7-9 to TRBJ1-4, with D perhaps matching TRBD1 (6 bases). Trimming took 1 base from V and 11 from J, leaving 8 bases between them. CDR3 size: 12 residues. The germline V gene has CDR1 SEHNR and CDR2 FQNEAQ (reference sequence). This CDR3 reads CASSLEGGKLFF. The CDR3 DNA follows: TGTGCCAGCAGCTTAGAGGGGGGGAAACTGTTTTTT.

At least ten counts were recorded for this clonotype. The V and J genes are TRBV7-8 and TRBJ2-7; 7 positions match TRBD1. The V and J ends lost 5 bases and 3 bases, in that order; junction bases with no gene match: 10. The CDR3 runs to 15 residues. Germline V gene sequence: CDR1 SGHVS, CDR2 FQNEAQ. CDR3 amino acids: CASSVEGATRYEQYF. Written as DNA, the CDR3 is TGTGCCAGCAGCGTAGAGGGGGCTACCCGCTACGAGCAGTACTTC.

The CDR3 coding sequence is TGTGCCAGCAGTTACAGGGGGACTAGCGGGAGGAATGAGCAGTTCTTC. Amino acid sequence: CASSYRGTSGRNEQFF. The chain joins TRBV6-2 or TRBV6-3 to TRBJ2-1; 15 positions agree with TRBD2. Unmatched junction bases numbered 3, after V lost 2 bases and J lost 7 bases. CDR1 MNHEY and CDR2 SVGEGT come from the germline V gene. The length of the CDR3 is 16 residues.

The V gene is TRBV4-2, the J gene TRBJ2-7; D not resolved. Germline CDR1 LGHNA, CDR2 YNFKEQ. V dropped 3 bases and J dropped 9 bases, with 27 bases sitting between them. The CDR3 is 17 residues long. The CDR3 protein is CASSHTEDQRSRWVQYF. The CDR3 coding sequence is TGTGCCAGCAGCCACACCGAAGACCAGCGCAGCCGTTGGGTGCAGTACTTC.

CDR3: CASSFSGGEKETQYF. Written as DNA, the CDR3 is TGCGCCAGCAGCTTTAGCGGGGGGGAGAAAGAGACCCAGTACTTC. The genes are TRBV5-1 and TRBJ2-5; 11 bases map to TRBD2. Germline lookup yields CDR1 SGHRS and CDR2 YFSETQ. The CDR3 spans 15 residues. Trimming took 2 bases from V and 3 from J; bases not matched to a gene: 3. The whole variable domain, filled in from reference TRBV5-1 and TRBJ2-5, reads KAGVTQTPRYLIKTRGQQVTLSCSPISGHRSVSWYQQTPGQGLQFLFEYFSETQRNKGNFPGRFSGRQFSNSRSEMNVSTLELGDSALYLCASSFSGGEKETQYFGPGTRLLVL.

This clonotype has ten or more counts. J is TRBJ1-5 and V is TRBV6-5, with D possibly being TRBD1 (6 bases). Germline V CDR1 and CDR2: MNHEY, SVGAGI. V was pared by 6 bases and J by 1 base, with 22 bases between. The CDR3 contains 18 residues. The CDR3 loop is CASRPSLGHRGSNQPQHF. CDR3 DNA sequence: TGTGCCAGCAGACCCAGCCTGGGACATAGGGGAAGCAATCAGCCCCAGCATTTT.

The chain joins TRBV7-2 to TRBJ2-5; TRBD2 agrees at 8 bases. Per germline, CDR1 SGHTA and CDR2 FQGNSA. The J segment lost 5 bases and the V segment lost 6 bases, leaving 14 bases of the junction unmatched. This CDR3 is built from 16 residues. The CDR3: CASSKTPSGSRETQYF. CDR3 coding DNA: TGTGCCAGCAGTAAAACCCCCAGCGGGAGTCGGGAGACCCAGTACTTC.

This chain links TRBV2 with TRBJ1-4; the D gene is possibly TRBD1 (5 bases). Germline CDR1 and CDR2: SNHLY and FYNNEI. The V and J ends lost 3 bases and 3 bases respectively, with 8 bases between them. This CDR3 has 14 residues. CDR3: CASSDWGANEKLFF. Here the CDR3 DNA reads TGTGCCAGCAGTGACTGGGGGGCTAATGAAAAACTGTTTTTT.

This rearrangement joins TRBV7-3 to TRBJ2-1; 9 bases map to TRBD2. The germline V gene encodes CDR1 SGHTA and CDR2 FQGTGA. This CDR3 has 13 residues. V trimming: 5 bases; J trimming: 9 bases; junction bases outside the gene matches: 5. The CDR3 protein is CASSLAGPGEQFF. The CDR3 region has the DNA TGTGCCAGCAGCCTAGCGGGACCTGGTGAGCAGTTCTTC.

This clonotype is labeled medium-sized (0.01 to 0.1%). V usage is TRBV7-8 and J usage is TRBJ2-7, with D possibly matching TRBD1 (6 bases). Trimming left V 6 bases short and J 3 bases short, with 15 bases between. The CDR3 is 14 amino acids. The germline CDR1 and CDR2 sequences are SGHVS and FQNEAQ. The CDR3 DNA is TGTGCCAGCAGTCGACCGACAGGTGTCTACGAGCAGTACTTC. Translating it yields CASSRPTGVYEQYF.